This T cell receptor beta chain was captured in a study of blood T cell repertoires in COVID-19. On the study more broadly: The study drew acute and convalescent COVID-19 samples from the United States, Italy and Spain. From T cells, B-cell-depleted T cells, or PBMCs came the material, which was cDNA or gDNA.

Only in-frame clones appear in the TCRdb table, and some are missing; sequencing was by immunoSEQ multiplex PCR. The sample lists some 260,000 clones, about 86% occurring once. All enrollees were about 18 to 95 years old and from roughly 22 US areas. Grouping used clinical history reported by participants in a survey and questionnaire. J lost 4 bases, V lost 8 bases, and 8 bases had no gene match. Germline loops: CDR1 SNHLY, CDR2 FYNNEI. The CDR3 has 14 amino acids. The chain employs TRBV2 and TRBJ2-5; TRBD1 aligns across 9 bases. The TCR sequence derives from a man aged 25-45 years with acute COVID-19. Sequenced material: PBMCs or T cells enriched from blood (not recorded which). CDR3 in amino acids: CASGPGQGRETQYF. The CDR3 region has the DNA TGTGCCAGCGGACCGGGACAGGGACGAGAGACCCAGTACTTC. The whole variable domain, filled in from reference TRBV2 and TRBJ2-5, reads EPEVTQTPSHQVTQMGQEVILRCVPISNHLYFYWYRQILGQKVEFLVSFYNNEISEKSEIFDDQFSVERPDGSNFTLKIRSTKLEDSAMYFCASGPGQGRETQYFGPGTRLLVL.